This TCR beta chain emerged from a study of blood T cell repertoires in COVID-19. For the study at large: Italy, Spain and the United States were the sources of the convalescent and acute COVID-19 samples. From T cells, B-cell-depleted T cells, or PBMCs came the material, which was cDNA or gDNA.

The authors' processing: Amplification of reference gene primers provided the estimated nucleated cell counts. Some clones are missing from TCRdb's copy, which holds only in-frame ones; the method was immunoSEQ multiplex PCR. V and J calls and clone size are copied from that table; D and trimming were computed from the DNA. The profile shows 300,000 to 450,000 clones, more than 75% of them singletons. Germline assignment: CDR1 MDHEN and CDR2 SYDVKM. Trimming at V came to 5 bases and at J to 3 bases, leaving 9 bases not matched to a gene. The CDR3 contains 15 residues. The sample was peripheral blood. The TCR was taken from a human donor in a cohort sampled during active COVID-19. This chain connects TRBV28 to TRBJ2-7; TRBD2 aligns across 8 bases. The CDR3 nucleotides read TGTGCCAGCAGTAGCGGGGTAGCGGGGCTCTACGAGCAGTACTTC. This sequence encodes CASSSGVAGLYEQYF.